This T cell receptor beta chain was sequenced in a study of CD8 T cells in ankylosing spondylitis. CDR1 is DFQATT, CDR2 SNEGSKA, per germline (reference sequence). V dropped 4 bases and J dropped 4 bases, with 14 bases sitting between them. The CDR3 covers 14 residues. TCRdb re-analysed the 5' RACE reads in MiXCR, keeping a single row per CDR3 protein. In the table there are approximately 150,000 distinct CDR3 sequences, 40% to 50% of which are singletons. This sequence joins TRBV20-1 and TRBJ1-5; D is possibly TRBD1 (6 bases). The sequence was collected from a male donor with ankylosing spondylitis. Sequenced sample: synovial fluid, either unsorted or a sorted T cell fraction (not recorded which). The CDR3 nucleotides read TGCAGTGCTATTAGGGGGTCCCTGAATCAGCCCCAGCATTTT. Its translation: CSAIRGSLNQPQHF.